A selection of T cell receptor beta chains follows, all from one sample in a study of blood T cells in healthy people across ages. Each CDR3 protein gets one entry after TCRdb re-called the 5' RACE reads with MiXCR. This sample carries 1.5 million or so distinct CDR3 sequences, roughly 40% of them seen once, and the ten largest clones take 6.5% to 10%. What was sequenced was blood. These receptors originate from a woman aged 18-29 years in good health. Each CDR3 is given with its conserved first and last residue. A D gene is named only where the DNA matches it firmly. Size is stated for part of the rows, as once, few or many counts, or as a class when the clone is expanded.

TRBD2 TRBJ2-1 TRBV7-2 . CASSPGGRRYSYNEQFF TGTGCCAGCAGCCCGGGGGGTCGGAGGTACTCCTACAATGAGCAGTTCTTC
TRBD1 TRBJ1-1 TRBV2 few CASSEGQGATEAFF TGTGCCAGCAGTGAGGGACAGGGGGCAACTGAAGCTTTCTTT
. TRBJ1-1 TRBV25-1 . CASSDLTEAFF TGTGCCAGCAGTGACTTAACTGAAGCTTTCTTT
. TRBJ1-5 TRBV27 . CASSLSAGAVQPQRF TGTGCCAGCAGTTTATCGGCAGGGGCTGTTCAGCCCCAGCGTTTT
TRBD2 TRBJ2-3 TRBV6-1 . CASTLAGNVTDTQYF TGTGCCAGCACCCTAGCGGGAAACGTGACAGATACGCAGTATTTT
. TRBJ2-5 TRBV5-1 . CASSSGGGRNGQYF TGCGCCAGCAGCTCCGGAGGGGGGAGGAATGGGCAGTACTTC
. TRBJ1-2 TRBV7-2 few CASSQGGVASNYGYTF TGTGCCAGCAGCCAGGGCGGCGTCGCCTCTAACTATGGCTACACCTTC
. TRBJ2-1 TRBV5-1 . CASSLRGNVGDMPGNEQFF TGCGCCAGCAGCTTAAGGGGGAACGTAGGGGACATGCCCGGCAATGAGCAGTTCTTC
TRBD2 TRBJ2-7 TRBV7-2 few CASSLVGASGTQQQYF TGTGCCAGCAGCTTAGTCGGGGCTAGCGGGACTCAGCAGCAGTACTTC
TRBD1 TRBJ2-1 TRBV12-3/TRBV12-4 few CASSKDRDYNEQFF TGTGCCAGCAGTAAGGACAGGGACTACAATGAGCAGTTCTTC
TRBD1 TRBJ2-7 TRBV7-8 . CASSPRLGTGVFSKYF TGTGCCAGCAGCCCCCGTTTGGGGACAGGCGTCTTCTCTAAGTACTTC
TRBD2 TRBJ2-7 TRBV5-1 . CASSVESSGSSQYF TGCGCCAGCAGCGTGGAGTCTAGCGGGAGTTCGCAGTACTTC
TRBD1 TRBJ1-5 TRBV18 . CASSPEGGTGLRTYSNQPQHF TGTGCCAGCTCACCCGAAGGAGGGACAGGCCTTAGGACATATAGCAATCAGCCCCAGCATTTT
TRBD1 TRBJ1-5 TRBV30 . CAWSSGTVNQPQHF TGTGCCTGGAGTAGCGGGACAGTGAATCAGCCCCAGCATTTT
. TRBJ2-5 TRBV5-6 many CASSLVTGETQYF TGCGCCAGCAGCCTCGTAACCGGAGAGACCCAGTACTTC
TRBD2 TRBJ2-3 TRBV7-8 . CASSLAGSGGPDTQYF TGTGCCAGCAGCTTAGCGGGCAGCGGGGGGCCAGATACGCAGTATTTT
TRBD1 TRBJ1-4 TRBV15 . CATSRNRGTNEKLFF TGTGCCACCAGCAGGAACAGGGGAACTAATGAAAAACTGTTTTTT
. TRBJ2-1 TRBV3-1 . CAGSREWDNEQFF TGTGCCGGCAGTCGGGAGTGGGACAATGAGCAGTTCTTC
. TRBJ1-4 TRBV5-5 . CASSFDPDGGNEKLFF TGTGCCAGCAGCTTCGACCCCGACGGGGGTAATGAAAAACTGTTTTTT
. TRBJ1-1 TRBV5-1 . CASSLGKWGAADTEAFF TGCGCCAGCAGCTTGGGTAAATGGGGGGCAGCGGACACTGAAGCTTTCTTT
TRBD1 TRBJ1-5 TRBV5-1 few CASSERPGGPQHF TGCGCCAGCAGCGAACGCCCAGGGGGCCCCCAGCATTTT
. TRBJ2-3 TRBV15 few CATSMVGDTQYF TGTGCCACCAGCATGGTAGGGGATACGCAGTATTTT
. TRBJ2-1 TRBV25-1 few CASKSGIGNEQFF TGTGCCAGCAAATCGGGAATTGGGAATGAGCAGTTCTTC